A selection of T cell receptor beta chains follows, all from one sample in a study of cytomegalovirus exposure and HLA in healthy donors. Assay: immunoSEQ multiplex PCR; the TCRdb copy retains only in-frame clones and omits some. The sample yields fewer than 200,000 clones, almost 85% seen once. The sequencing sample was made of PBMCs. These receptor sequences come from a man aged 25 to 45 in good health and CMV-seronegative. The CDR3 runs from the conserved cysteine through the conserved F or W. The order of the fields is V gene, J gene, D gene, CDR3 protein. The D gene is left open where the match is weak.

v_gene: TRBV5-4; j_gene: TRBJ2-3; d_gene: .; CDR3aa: CASSLGSGTDTQYF
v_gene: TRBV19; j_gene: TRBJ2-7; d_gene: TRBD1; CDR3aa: CATAPGQGAEQYF
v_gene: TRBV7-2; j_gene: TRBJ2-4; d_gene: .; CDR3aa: CASSSHRRDLLAKNIQYF
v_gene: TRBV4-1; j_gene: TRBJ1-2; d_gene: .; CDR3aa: CASSHEQGSYTF
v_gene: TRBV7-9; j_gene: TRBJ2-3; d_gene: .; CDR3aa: CASSWDMRADTQYF
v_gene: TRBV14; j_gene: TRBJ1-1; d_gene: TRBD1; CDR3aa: CASSPTGPTEAFF
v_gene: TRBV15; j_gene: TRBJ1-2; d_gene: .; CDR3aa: CATSRGTDFNYGYTF
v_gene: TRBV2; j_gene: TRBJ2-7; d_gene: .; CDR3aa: CASSPLLEQYF
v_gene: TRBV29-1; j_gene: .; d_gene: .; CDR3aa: CSVEGAAGGETYEQYF
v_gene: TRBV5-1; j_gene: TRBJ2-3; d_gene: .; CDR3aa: CASTGGSRAGSDTQYF
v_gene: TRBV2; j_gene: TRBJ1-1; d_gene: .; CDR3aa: CASSTDTEAFF
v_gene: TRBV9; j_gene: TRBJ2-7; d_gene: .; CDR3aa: CASSVADSLDEQYF
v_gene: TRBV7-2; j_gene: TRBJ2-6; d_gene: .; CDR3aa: CASSPETVRSGANVLTF
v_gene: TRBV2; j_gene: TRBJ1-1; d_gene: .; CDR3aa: CASSPPDSLEAFF
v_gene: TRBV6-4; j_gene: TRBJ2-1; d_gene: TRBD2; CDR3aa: CASSDSTSGSNEQFF
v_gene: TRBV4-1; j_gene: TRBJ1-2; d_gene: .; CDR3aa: CASSQVLRDTKLGYTF
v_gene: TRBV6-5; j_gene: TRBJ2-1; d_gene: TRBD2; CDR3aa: CASSYLFVAGEQFF
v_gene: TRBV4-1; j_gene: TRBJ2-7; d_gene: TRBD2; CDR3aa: CASSQGHLAGDLYEQYF
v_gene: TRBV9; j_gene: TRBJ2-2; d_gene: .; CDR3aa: CASSVGAPGRTGELFF
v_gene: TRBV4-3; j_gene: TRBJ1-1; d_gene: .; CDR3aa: CASSHPVGTEAFF
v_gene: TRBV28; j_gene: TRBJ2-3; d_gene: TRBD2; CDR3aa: CASSLGGGARGPDTQYF
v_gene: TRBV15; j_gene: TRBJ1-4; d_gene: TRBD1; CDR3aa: CATSREAGGEKLFF
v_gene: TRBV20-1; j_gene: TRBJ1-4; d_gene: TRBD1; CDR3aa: CSARQGAQLFF
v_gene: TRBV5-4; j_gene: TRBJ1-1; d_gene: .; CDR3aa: CASSLAIGEGGKAFF
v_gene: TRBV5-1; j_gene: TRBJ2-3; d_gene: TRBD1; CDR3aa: CASSLEDRLTDTQYF
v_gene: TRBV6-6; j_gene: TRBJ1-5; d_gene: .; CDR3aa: CASSYAGGNQPQHF
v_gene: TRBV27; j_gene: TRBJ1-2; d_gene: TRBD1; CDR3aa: CASSPRGGKGAVLFFGYTF
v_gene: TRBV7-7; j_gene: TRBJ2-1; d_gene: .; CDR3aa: CASSLTLRAEQFF
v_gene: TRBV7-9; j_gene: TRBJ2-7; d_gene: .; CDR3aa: CASSLEGQPYYEQYF
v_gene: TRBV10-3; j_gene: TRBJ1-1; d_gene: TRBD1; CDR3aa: CAIGQGKTEAFF
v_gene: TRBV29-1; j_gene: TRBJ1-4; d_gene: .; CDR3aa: CSVYAGDLEKLFF
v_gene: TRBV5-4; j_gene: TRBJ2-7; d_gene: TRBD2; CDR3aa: CASSLEELAGYPEQYF
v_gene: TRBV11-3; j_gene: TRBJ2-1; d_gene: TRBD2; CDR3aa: CASSLSPGTSGYNEQFF
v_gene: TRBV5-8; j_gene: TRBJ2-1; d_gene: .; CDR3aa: CASSLSSRNEQFF
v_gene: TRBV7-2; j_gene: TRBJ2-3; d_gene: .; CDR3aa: CASSSGPGADTQYF
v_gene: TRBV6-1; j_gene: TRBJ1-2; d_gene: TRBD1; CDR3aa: CASSESDLPDRGLGYTF
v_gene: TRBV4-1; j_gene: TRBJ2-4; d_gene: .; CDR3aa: CASSNPSRSPPKNIQYF
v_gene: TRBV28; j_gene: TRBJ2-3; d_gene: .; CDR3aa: CASKNGGRRADTQYF
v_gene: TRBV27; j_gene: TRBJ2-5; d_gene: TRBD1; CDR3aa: CASSPGWGQGETQYF
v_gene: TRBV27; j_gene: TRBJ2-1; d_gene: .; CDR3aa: CASSSSGYPNEQFF
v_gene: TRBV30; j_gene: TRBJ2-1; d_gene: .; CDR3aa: CAWSPTGRDEQFF
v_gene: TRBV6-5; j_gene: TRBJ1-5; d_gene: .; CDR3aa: CASSWGLNQPQHF
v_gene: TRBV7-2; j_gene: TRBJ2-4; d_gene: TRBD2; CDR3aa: CASSFVTSELAKNIQYF
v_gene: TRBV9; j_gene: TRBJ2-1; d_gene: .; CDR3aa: CASSVGGGSYNEQFF
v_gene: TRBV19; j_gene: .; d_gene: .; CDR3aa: CASSIRVSYEQYF
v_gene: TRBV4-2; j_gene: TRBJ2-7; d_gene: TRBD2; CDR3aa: CASSQATSGASYEQYF
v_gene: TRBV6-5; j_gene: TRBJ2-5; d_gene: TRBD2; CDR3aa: CASTQAGGDQETQYF
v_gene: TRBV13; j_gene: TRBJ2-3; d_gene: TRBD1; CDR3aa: CASSREGQASTDTQYF
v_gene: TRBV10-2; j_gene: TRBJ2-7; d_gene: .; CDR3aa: CASSAPRVGAQYEQYF
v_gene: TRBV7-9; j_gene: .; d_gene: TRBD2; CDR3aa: CASSLSGIYEQYF
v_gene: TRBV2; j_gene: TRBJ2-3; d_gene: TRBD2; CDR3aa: CASSIAGCTDTQYF
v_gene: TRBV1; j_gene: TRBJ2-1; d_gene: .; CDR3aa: CTSSQDRGASYNEQFF